A selection of T cell receptor beta chains follows, all from one sample in a study of T cell responses to AZD1222 COVID-19 vaccine. The table came from immunoSEQ multiplex PCR; TCRdb's copy has only in-frame clones and leaves some out. The table has about 160,000 clones, roughly 90% seen once. The source was peripheral blood, collected on day 0 of AZD1222 vaccination. The origin of the receptors is an adult in good health. CDR3s include the opening cysteine and the closing phenylalanine or tryptophan. The D gene is left open where the match is weak. The size field is filled for only some rows; it gives once, few, many or a size class.

v_call: TRBV6-5; d_call: TRBD1; clone_size: few; cdr3_length: 15; j_call: TRBJ1-4; cdr3_aa: CASYPSGQTNEKLFF; cdr3_nt: TGTGCCAGTTATCCCTCGGGACAGACTAATGAAAAACTGTTTTTT
v_call: TRBV3-1/TRBV3-2; d_call: .; clone_size: .; cdr3_length: 12; j_call: TRBJ1-1; cdr3_aa: CASSWTTTEAFF; cdr3_nt: TGTGCCAGCAGCTGGACAACCACTGAAGCTTTCTTT
v_call: TRBV5-4; d_call: TRBD1; clone_size: .; cdr3_length: 15; j_call: TRBJ1-1; cdr3_aa: CASSSGQTPNTEAFF; cdr3_nt: TGTGCCAGCAGCTCGGGACAGACCCCGAACACTGAAGCTTTCTTT
v_call: TRBV5-4; d_call: .; clone_size: .; cdr3_length: 13; j_call: TRBJ1-1; cdr3_aa: CASSRQGLAEAFF; cdr3_nt: TGTGCCAGCAGCCGTCAGGGTCTCGCTGAAGCTTTCTTT
v_call: TRBV14; d_call: .; clone_size: .; cdr3_length: 13; j_call: TRBJ1-2; cdr3_aa: CASSQGVNYGYTF; cdr3_nt: TGTGCCAGCAGCCAGGGGGTGAACTATGGCTACACCTTC
v_call: TRBV6-6; d_call: TRBD1; clone_size: .; cdr3_length: 11; j_call: TRBJ2-1; cdr3_aa: CASRVDREQFF; cdr3_nt: TGTGCCAGCAGGGTGGACAGGGAGCAGTTCTTC
v_call: TRBV7-2; d_call: TRBD2; clone_size: .; cdr3_length: 16; j_call: TRBJ2-2; cdr3_aa: CASSPRSGANTGELFF; cdr3_nt: TGTGCCAGCAGCCCGCGTAGCGGGGCGAACACCGGGGAGCTGTTTTTT
v_call: TRBV7-2; d_call: TRBD2; clone_size: few; cdr3_length: 14; j_call: TRBJ2-3; cdr3_aa: CASSLGGGADTQYF; cdr3_nt: TGTGCCAGCAGCTTAGGTGGGGGGGCAGATACGCAGTATTTT
v_call: TRBV3-1/TRBV3-2; d_call: .; clone_size: .; cdr3_length: 22; j_call: TRBJ2-7; cdr3_aa: CASSQGPCLYLLGAYRSYEQYF; cdr3_nt: TGTGCCAGCAGCCAAGGTCCTTGTCTTTACTTGCTAGGGGCTTATCGCTCCTACGAGCAGTACTTC
v_call: TRBV28; d_call: .; clone_size: .; cdr3_length: 14; j_call: TRBJ2-3; cdr3_aa: CASESGQHTDTQYF; cdr3_nt: TGTGCCAGCGAAAGCGGGCAACACACAGATACGCAGTATTTT
v_call: TRBV3-1/TRBV3-2; d_call: .; clone_size: .; cdr3_length: 14; j_call: TRBJ1-1; cdr3_aa: CASRPQGRDTEAFF; cdr3_nt: TGTGCCAGCAGGCCGCAGGGACGGGACACTGAAGCTTTCTTT
v_call: TRBV7-2; d_call: TRBD2; clone_size: .; cdr3_length: 19; j_call: TRBJ2-1; cdr3_aa: CASSPNFHLAGGVYNEQFF; cdr3_nt: TGTGCCAGCAGCCCCAATTTCCACCTAGCGGGAGGGGTATACAATGAGCAGTTCTTC
v_call: TRBV2; d_call: TRBD1; clone_size: .; cdr3_length: 15; j_call: TRBJ1-5; cdr3_aa: CASSPDRGSNQPQHF; cdr3_nt: TGTGCCAGCAGTCCGGACAGGGGCAGCAATCAGCCCCAGCATTTT
v_call: TRBV29-1; d_call: TRBD2; clone_size: .; cdr3_length: 15; j_call: TRBJ2-1; cdr3_aa: CSVEGVRTSPHEQFF; cdr3_nt: TGCAGCGTTGAAGGGGTAAGGACTAGCCCCCATGAGCAGTTCTTC
v_call: TRBV6-5; d_call: .; clone_size: few; cdr3_length: 13; j_call: TRBJ1-2; cdr3_aa: CATRPTDSYGYTF; cdr3_nt: TGTGCCACAAGACCTACAGATTCCTATGGCTACACCTTC
v_call: TRBV24-1; d_call: .; clone_size: .; cdr3_length: 15; j_call: TRBJ2-7; cdr3_aa: CATSDRDGRAYEQYF; cdr3_nt: TGTGCCACCAGTGATCGGGACGGCCGGGCCTACGAGCAGTACTTC
v_call: TRBV19; d_call: .; clone_size: .; cdr3_length: 14; j_call: TRBJ1-5; cdr3_aa: CASSITGLGQPQHF; cdr3_nt: TGTGCCAGTAGTATTACAGGACTCGGGCAGCCCCAGCATTTT
v_call: TRBV28; d_call: TRBD1; clone_size: .; cdr3_length: 14; j_call: TRBJ1-5; cdr3_aa: CASNPGTGHQPQHF; cdr3_nt: TGTGCCAGCAACCCTGGGACAGGGCATCAGCCCCAGCATTTT
v_call: TRBV15; d_call: TRBD1; clone_size: .; cdr3_length: 15; j_call: TRBJ1-4; cdr3_aa: CATSWGGQGEEKLFF; cdr3_nt: TGTGCCACCAGCTGGGGCGGACAGGGTGAAGAAAAACTGTTTTTT
v_call: TRBV5-1; d_call: .; clone_size: .; cdr3_length: 16; j_call: TRBJ1-1; cdr3_aa: CASSLGRVGMNTEAFF; cdr3_nt: TGCGCCAGCAGCTTGGGGAGGGTAGGGATGAACACTGAAGCTTTCTTT
v_call: TRBV5-4; d_call: .; clone_size: .; cdr3_length: 12; j_call: TRBJ1-2; cdr3_aa: CASSLEQVGYTF; cdr3_nt: TGTGCCAGCAGCTTGGAGCAGGTTGGCTACACCTTC
v_call: TRBV3-1/TRBV3-2; d_call: TRBD1; clone_size: once; cdr3_length: 15; j_call: TRBJ1-2; cdr3_aa: CASSQYEGANYGYTF; cdr3_nt: TGTGCCAGCAGCCAATATGAGGGGGCCAACTATGGCTACACCTTC
v_call: TRBV7-8; d_call: .; clone_size: .; cdr3_length: 17; j_call: TRBJ1-2; cdr3_aa: CASSLVFMDTSNYGYTF; cdr3_nt: TGTGCCAGCAGCTTAGTCTTCATGGACACCTCTAACTATGGCTACACCTTC
v_call: TRBV14; d_call: .; clone_size: few; cdr3_length: 16; j_call: TRBJ1-6; cdr3_aa: CASSQAGAGVSSPLHF; cdr3_nt: TGTGCCAGCAGCCAAGCGGGGGCAGGGGTTAGTTCACCCCTCCACTTT
v_call: TRBV6-1; d_call: .; clone_size: .; cdr3_length: 16; j_call: TRBJ1-4; cdr3_aa: CASSGRDWGTNEKLFF; cdr3_nt: TGTGCCAGCAGTGGCCGGGACTGGGGAACTAATGAAAAACTGTTTTTT
v_call: TRBV4-3; d_call: TRBD1; clone_size: medium-sized; cdr3_length: 15; j_call: TRBJ2-1; cdr3_aa: CASSQGGTELDEQFF; cdr3_nt: TGCGCCAGCAGCCAAGGTGGGACAGAACTCGATGAGCAGTTCTTC
v_call: TRBV3-1/TRBV3-2; d_call: TRBD1; clone_size: .; cdr3_length: 17; j_call: TRBJ1-5; cdr3_aa: CASRRSLTGDSNQPQHF; cdr3_nt: TGTGCCAGCAGACGAAGCCTCACAGGGGATAGCAATCAGCCCCAGCATTTT
v_call: TRBV5-8; d_call: TRBD1; clone_size: .; cdr3_length: 16; j_call: TRBJ1-2; cdr3_aa: CASSLGGGFRNYGYTF; cdr3_nt: TGTGCCAGCAGCCTAGGGGGCGGATTCCGGAACTATGGCTACACCTTC
v_call: TRBV30; d_call: .; clone_size: .; cdr3_length: 12; j_call: TRBJ2-2; cdr3_aa: CAWRRVTGELFF; cdr3_nt: TGTGCCTGGCGGCGGGTCACCGGGGAGCTGTTTTTT
v_call: TRBV29-1; d_call: .; clone_size: .; cdr3_length: 13; j_call: TRBJ1-2; cdr3_aa: CSVGNLQGYGYTF; cdr3_nt: TGCAGCGTAGGAAACTTACAGGGTTATGGCTACACCTTC
v_call: TRBV6-5; d_call: TRBD1; clone_size: .; cdr3_length: 14; j_call: TRBJ2-7; cdr3_aa: CASSYGTGTYEQYF; cdr3_nt: TGTGCCAGCAGTTACGGGACAGGGACCTACGAGCAGTACTTC
v_call: TRBV27; d_call: TRBD2; clone_size: .; cdr3_length: 18; j_call: TRBJ2-5; cdr3_aa: CASSLKPGLAGVEETQYF; cdr3_nt: TGTGCCAGCAGTTTAAAGCCGGGACTAGCGGGGGTTGAAGAGACCCAGTACTTC
v_call: TRBV30; d_call: .; clone_size: .; cdr3_length: 11; j_call: TRBJ1-2; cdr3_aa: CAWTESWGYTF; cdr3_nt: TGTGCCTGGACTGAGTCGTGGGGCTACACCTTC
v_call: TRBV6-2/TRBV6-3; d_call: TRBD2; clone_size: .; cdr3_length: 17; j_call: TRBJ2-3; cdr3_aa: CASSYGPGTSGTDTQYF; cdr3_nt: TGTGCCAGCAGTTATGGTCCCGGGACTAGCGGCACAGATACGCAGTATTTT
v_call: TRBV18; d_call: TRBD2; clone_size: .; cdr3_length: 15; j_call: TRBJ2-7; cdr3_aa: CASSHKTSGEYEQYF; cdr3_nt: TGTGCCAGCTCCCACAAGACTAGCGGGGAGTACGAGCAGTACTTC
v_call: TRBV19; d_call: TRBD2; clone_size: .; cdr3_length: 14; j_call: TRBJ2-3; cdr3_aa: CASGTSGSTDTQYF; cdr3_nt: TGTGCCAGTGGGACTAGCGGGAGTACAGATACGCAGTATTTT
v_call: TRBV18; d_call: TRBD2; clone_size: once; cdr3_length: 17; j_call: TRBJ2-4; cdr3_aa: CASSPFSGSSAKNIQYF; cdr3_nt: TGTGCCAGCTCACCCTTCAGCGGGAGCTCAGCCAAAAACATTCAGTACTTC
v_call: TRBV2; d_call: TRBD1; clone_size: .; cdr3_length: 14; j_call: TRBJ2-7; cdr3_aa: CASSETGASYEQYF; cdr3_nt: TGTGCCAGCAGTGAAACAGGGGCCTCCTACGAGCAGTACTTC
v_call: TRBV7-9; d_call: TRBD1; clone_size: .; cdr3_length: 15; j_call: TRBJ1-6; cdr3_aa: CASSLWGTGGSPLHF; cdr3_nt: TGTGCCAGCAGCCTATGGGGGACAGGGGGATCACCCCTCCACTTT
v_call: TRBV5-1; d_call: .; clone_size: .; cdr3_length: 15; j_call: TRBJ2-3; cdr3_aa: CASSLRGSGADTQYF; cdr3_nt: TGCGCCAGCAGCTTGAGAGGGAGTGGCGCAGATACGCAGTATTTT
v_call: TRBV5-8; d_call: .; clone_size: .; cdr3_length: 12; j_call: TRBJ1-2; cdr3_aa: CASSLSAYGYTF; cdr3_nt: TGTGCCAGCAGCTTGTCGGCTTATGGCTACACCTTC
v_call: TRBV7-2; d_call: .; clone_size: .; cdr3_length: 16; j_call: TRBJ1-6; cdr3_aa: CASSLFADTINSPLHF; cdr3_nt: TGTGCCAGCAGCTTATTCGCGGACACCATTAATTCACCCCTCCACTTT
v_call: TRBV5-6; d_call: .; clone_size: .; cdr3_length: 15; j_call: TRBJ1-6; cdr3_aa: CASSPSGTPNSPLHF; cdr3_nt: TGTGCCAGCAGCCCCTCCGGGACCCCTAATTCACCCCTCCACTTT
v_call: TRBV28; d_call: .; clone_size: .; cdr3_length: 14; j_call: TRBJ1-1; cdr3_aa: CASSLWTVVGEAFF; cdr3_nt: TGTGCCAGCAGTTTATGGACGGTCGTCGGAGAGGCTTTCTTT
v_call: TRBV5-1; d_call: TRBD1; clone_size: once; cdr3_length: 15; j_call: TRBJ1-5; cdr3_aa: CASSSGTGGNQPQHF; cdr3_nt: TGCGCCAGCAGCTCAGGGACAGGGGGCAATCAGCCCCAGCATTTT
v_call: TRBV3-1/TRBV3-2; d_call: .; clone_size: .; cdr3_length: 18; j_call: TRBJ2-2; cdr3_aa: CASSQDYWDCGVTGELFF; cdr3_nt: TGTGCCAGCAGCCAAGATTATTGGGATTGCGGGGTCACCGGGGAGCTGTTTTTT
v_call: TRBV5-5; d_call: .; clone_size: .; cdr3_length: 15; j_call: TRBJ2-7; cdr3_aa: CASSLFHTSSYEQYF; cdr3_nt: TGTGCCAGCAGCTTGTTTCACACGAGCTCCTACGAGCAGTACTTC